A single sample gave rise to the 9 T cell receptor beta chains below, sequenced in a study of T cells in Graves' hyperthyroidism and ophthalmopathy (dated by TCRdb to between 2018 and 2020). The method was multiplex PCR. The run used an Illumina HiSeq 2000. The TCR beta CDR3 regions were amplified from the RNA transcripts. The first round of RT-PCR for the TCR CDR3 was performed with the HTBI primer set and the Qiagen OneStep RT-PCR kit. TCRdb reworked the public reads: Q25 trimming with fastp, MiXCR clone assembly, productive beta chains retained. Here each entry gathers all rows of one CDR3 protein and keeps the most common genes and DNA. In this sample the table shows roughly 160,000 distinct CDR3 sequences, around 8.9% of which occur a single time. Around 21% of the sample is taken by the ten largest. Material for sequencing was blood. The origin of the receptors is a woman between 18 and 29 years old with Graves' hyperthyroidism that later progressed to Graves' ophthalmopathy.

This clonotype was detected ten times or more. The genes are TRBV28 and TRBJ1-5; 8 bases map to TRBD1. CDR1 is MDHEN and CDR2 is SYDVKM in the germline V gene. The length of the CDR3 is 17 residues. Unmatched junction bases numbered 15, after V lost 2 bases and J lost 9 bases. The CDR3 loop is CASSLTDVGTGNMPQHF. As DNA, the CDR3 is TGTGCCAGCAGTTTAACGGATGTGGGGACAGGTAATATGCCCCAGCATTTT.

The sample holds a few counts of this clonotype. The chain uses TRBV30 and TRBJ2-7, with 8 nucleotides matching TRBD1. CDR1 and CDR2 from the germline V gene are GTSNPN and SVGIG (reference sequence). The junction had 6 bases not matched to a gene; V was cut back by 5 bases and J by 3 bases. CDR3 length equals 13 residues. In DNA form, the CDR3 reads TGTGCCTGGGGTCAGGGGGCGAGCTACGAGCAGTACTTC. Residues: CAWGQGASYEQYF.

This clonotype appeared many times. The J gene is TRBJ2-5, the V gene TRBV7-2, with 11 nucleotides matching TRBD2. V dropped 1 base and J dropped 13; count of bases not matched to a gene: 5. The CDR3 runs 13 residues. CDR1 SGHTA and CDR2 FQGNSA come from the germline V gene. The CDR3 sequence is CASSLGLAGGLYF. As DNA, the CDR3 is TGTGCCAGCAGCTTAGGCCTAGCGGGAGGCTTGTACTTC.

The table lists this clonotype with many counts. The genes are TRBV3-1 and TRBJ2-1; D uncertain. Trimming took off 0 bases at V and 9 bases at J, with 9 bases between the two ends. The CDR3 is made up of 13 amino acids. Germline V gene data show CDR1 as LGHDT and CDR2 as YNNKEL (reference sequence). In DNA form, the CDR3 reads TGTGCCAGCAGCCAAGATAGGTCTAGTGAGCAGTTCTTC. Its translation is CASSQDRSSEQFF.

This clonotype has only a few counts. The CDR3 DNA follows: TGTGCCACGTCTACAGGAAATCAGCCCCAGCATTTT. Translating gives CATSTGNQPQHF. This rearrangement joins TRBV24-1 to TRBJ1-5, with a possible D match to TRBD1 (5 bases). This CDR3 region has 12 residues. Germline V CDR1 and CDR2: KGHDR, SFDVKD. Trimming took off 10 bases at V and 4 bases at J, with 10 bases between the two ends.

About this clonotype: This sequence may be a read error, since a much larger clone differs from it by one base. The chain uses TRBV3-1 and TRBJ2-7, with TRBD1 matching over 8 bases. This CDR3 spans 14 amino acids. In germline, CDR1 is LGHDT, CDR2 YNNKEL (reference sequence). CDR3 in DNA: TGTGCCGGCAGCCAGAGGGGACAGGCCTACGAGCAGTACTTC. It yields the protein CAGSQRGQAYEQYF.

A remark on this clonotype: This may be a read error: a much more frequent sequence differs by one nucleotide. The V gene is TRBV20-1, the J gene TRBJ2-5, with D possibly TRBD2 on 6 matching bases. CDR3 length: 13 residues. Germline CDR1 DFQATT, CDR2 SNEGSKA (reference sequence). Deletions cut 5 bases from V and 3 bases from J, with 13 bases between. The CDR3 sequence: CSALPSAEETQYF. CDR3 bases: TGCAGTGCTCTACCTAGCGCCGAAGAGACCCAGTACTTC.

The table lists this clonotype with many counts. V usage is TRBV15 and J usage is TRBJ2-4; D perhaps matches TRBD2 (6 bases). From germline, CDR1 is LNHNV and CDR2 YYDKDF (reference sequence). V lost 0 bases, J lost 4 bases, and 13 bases lay in between. This CDR3 has 16 residues. CDR3: CATSRDPTRGKNIQYF. In DNA, the CDR3 is TGTGCCACCAGCAGAGATCCCACACGGGGGAAAAACATTCAGTACTTC. Supplemented by reference TRBV15 and TRBJ2-4, the full variable domain reads DAMVIQNPRYQVTQFGKPVTLSCSQTLNHNVMYWYQQKSSQAPKLLFHYYDKDFNNEADTPDNFQSRRPNTSFCFLDIRSPGLGDTAMYLCATSRDPTRGKNIQYFGAGTRLSVL.

The chain links TRBV11-2 to TRBJ2-5, with 7 bases fitting TRBD2. This CDR3 is 13 amino acids long. CDR1 and CDR2 (germline): SGHAT, FQNNGV. V dropped 5 bases and J dropped 9; count of bases not matched to a gene: 9. The CDR3 nucleotides read TGTGCCAGCAGCCTCGGCGGGGGAGGGTCCCAGTACTTC. It specifies CASSLGGGGSQYF. The full variable domain, completed using reference TRBV11-2 and TRBJ2-5, is EAGVAQSPRYKIIEKRQSVAFWCNPISGHATLYWYQQILGQGPKLLIQFQNNGVVDDSQLPKDRFSAERLKGVDSTLKIQPAKLEDSAVYLCASSLGGGGSQYFGPGTRLLVL.